The 9 T cell receptor beta chains below come from one sample, sequenced in a study of blood T cell repertoires in COVID-19 (TCRdb year 2020). Receptor libraries were prepared by the immunoSEQ multiplex PCR assay. TCRdb holds this immuneACCESS table with in-frame rearrangements only. Some clones are missing; in checked studies, unresolved V genes explain under half, and the rest has no known cause. The sample includes approximately 72,000 clones, with roughly 87% observed a single time. Clones ranked in the top ten supply around 28% of the sample. Material for sequencing was peripheral blood. These receptors all stem from a man aged 45-60 years with acute or convalescent COVID-19.

The CDR3 sequence is CASSQGRGDQETQYF. The CDR3 nucleotides read TGTGCCAGCAGCCAAGGGCGGGGGGACCAAGAGACCCAGTACTTC. The chain is built from TRBV4-2 and TRBJ2-5; 8 nucleotides align to TRBD2. This CDR3 is 15 amino acids long. With 1 base clipped from V and 0 bases from J, the junction kept 1 base outside the gene matches. The germline gives CDR1 LGHNA, CDR2 YNFKEQ.

This chain links TRBV18 with TRBJ1-3; D call uncertain. Germline CDR1 reads KGHSH; CDR2 reads LQKENI. V was trimmed by 7 bases and J by 0 bases, leaving 10 bases between them. The CDR3 consists of 14 residues. Written as DNA, the CDR3 is TGTGCCAGCTACGGGGAGCTCTCTGGAAACACCATATATTTT. This translates into CASYGELSGNTIYF.

The chain is built from TRBV19 and TRBJ2-3, with TRBD2 matching 8 bases. The CDR3 is made up of 18 amino acids. The germline V gene encodes CDR1 LNHDA and CDR2 SQIVND (reference sequence). V lost 0 bases and J lost 5; bases outside the gene matches: 13. CDR3 in amino acids: CASSIETSAGAPLDTQYF. For the CDR3, the DNA is TGTGCCAGTAGTATAGAGACGTCAGCGGGGGCCCCTTTAGATACGCAGTATTTT.

The genes are TRBV28 and TRBJ1-2; 7 nucleotides line up with TRBD1. The CDR3 length is 14 residues. With 8 bases clipped from V and 2 bases from J, the junction kept 8 bases outside the gene matches. CDR1 MDHEN and CDR2 SYDVKM come from the germline V gene. The CDR3 loop reads CASGPGQKNYGYTF. DNA of the CDR3: TGTGCCAGCGGACCGGGACAGAAAAACTATGGCTACACCTTC.

CDR3 region: CASSLEGLSYEQYF. CDR3 sequence (DNA): TGTGCCAGCAGCTTGGAGGGACTTTCCTACGAGCAGTACTTC. The chain recombines TRBV5-5 with TRBJ2-7, with a weak D call TRBD2 (6 bases). Germline CDR1 SGHKS, CDR2 YYEKEE (reference sequence). The CDR3 spans 14 residues. Trimming cost V 0 bases and J 1 base, with 8 bases left between them.

This sequence joins TRBV9 and TRBJ1-1; 7 bases line up with TRBD1. V was pared by 0 bases and J by 3 bases, with 2 bases of the junction left unmatched. The length of the CDR3 is 14 residues. Per germline, CDR1 SGDLS and CDR2 YYNGEE. Here the CDR3 reads CASSVDGQDTEAFF. CDR3 coding DNA: TGTGCCAGCAGCGTAGACGGACAGGACACTGAAGCTTTCTTT.

This chain joins TRBV7-8 and TRBJ1-2; 7 bases agree with TRBD1. Unmatched junction bases numbered 11, after V lost 4 bases and J lost 3 bases. Germline V gene sequence: CDR1 SGHVS, CDR2 FQNEAQ. The CDR3 spans 16 residues. The CDR3 loop is CASSSTTGASHYGYTF. The CDR3 nucleotides read TGTGCCAGCAGCTCGACAACAGGGGCGTCTCACTATGGCTACACCTTC. Drawing the rest from reference TRBV7-8 and TRBJ1-2, the complete variable domain is GAGVSQSPRYKVAKRGQDVALRCDPISGHVSLFWYQQALGQGPEFLTYFQNEAQLDKSGLPSDRFFAERPEGSVSTLKIQRTQQEDSAVYLCASSSTTGASHYGYTFGSGTRLTVV.

J is TRBJ1-4 and V is TRBV3-1 (or the pseudogene TRBV3-2), with TRBD1 matching over 8 bases. The CDR3 is made up of 16 amino acids. The V gene end was trimmed by 1 base and the J gene end by 5 bases; junction bases not matched to a gene: 6. Looked up from germline, CDR1 is LGHDT and CDR2 is YNNKEL (reference sequence). In DNA form, the CDR3 reads TGTGCCAGCAGCCAAGTTTCAGGGGGCTCAAATGAAAAACTGTTTTTT. Translating gives CASSQVSGGSNEKLFF.

This chain uses TRBV2 with TRBJ2-5, with D uncertain. Trimming left V 4 bases short and J 2 bases short, with 8 bases between. The CDR3 is made up of 13 amino acids. Germline CDR1 reads SNHLY; CDR2 reads FYNNEI. The CDR3 DNA follows: TGTGCCAGCAGTGCGGAGATTCAAGAGACCCAGTACTTC. Protein product: CASSAEIQETQYF.